What follows are 3 T cell receptor beta chains derived from one specimen sequenced in a study of shared clonotypes between healthy human individuals. Assay: immunoSEQ multiplex PCR; the TCRdb copy retains only in-frame clones and omits some. The sample lists around 1,000,000 clones, roughly 77% occurring once. What was sequenced was memory CD4+ T cells from PBMCs. The subset here: CD45RA-negative fraction. These receptors originate from a man younger than 35 in good health. Some clones in this sample may be carry-over from other donors' samples.

This clone was counted once. This chain uses TRBV15 with TRBJ1-1; the D gene is possibly TRBD1 (5 bases). The CDR3 runs 14 residues. Germline V CDR1 and CDR2: LNHNV, YYDKDF (reference sequence). V was cut by 1 base and J by 6 bases, with 12 bases left in between. The CDR3 region has the DNA TGTGCCACCAGCAGAGGAGGAGGGGTCCCTGAAGCTTTCTTT. It is translated as CATSRGGGVPEAFF.

The genes are TRBV10-3 and TRBJ2-7, with D unclear. This CDR3 is 12 amino acids long. The V end lost 3 bases, the J end lost 3 bases, and 6 bases lay between the germline ends. The germline V gene encodes CDR1 ENHRY and CDR2 SYGVKD. CDR3 region: CAISELSYEQYF. CDR3 sequence (DNA): TGTGCCATCAGTGAACTGAGCTACGAGCAGTACTTC.

As concerns this clone: Other nucleotide sequences in the sample specify the same CDR3. The chain couples TRBV27 to TRBJ2-3; D possibly corresponds to TRBD2 (5 bases). The germline gives CDR1 MNHEY, CDR2 SMNVEV (reference sequence). Between the trimmed V and J ends, which lost 3 bases and 3 bases, there was a span of 7 bases. The length of the CDR3 is 13 residues. DNA of the CDR3: TGTGCCAGCAGTTTGTCGGGGACAGATACGCAGTATTTT. Its translation: CASSLSGTDTQYF.